This TCR beta chain was profiled in a study of blood T cell repertoires in COVID-19. About the research overall: Acute-phase and convalescent COVID-19 samples originated in the United States, Italy and Spain. PBMCs, B-cell-depleted T cells, or T cells were the source of the cDNA or gDNA that made up the material.

Followed over time, Seattle patients had been enrolled while infection was active. The CDR3 loop spans 12 amino acids. CDR1 MGHDK and CDR2 SYGVNS come from the germline V gene. V was cut by 8 bases and J by 4 bases, with 11 bases left in between. Authors' analysis steps: Nucleated cell number was recorded as an estimate derived from reference gene primer amplification. Data came from immunoSEQ multiplex PCR; TCRdb stores just in-frame clones and leaves some out. That table gives V, J and clone size, and the DNA gave D and trimming. The data contain about 480,000 clones, less than 90% of them seen just once; the ten biggest clones take up roughly 7.4%.

The genes are TRBV25-1 and TRBJ1-1; perhaps TRBD1 as D (6 bases). The material sequenced was peripheral blood. The TCR sequence derives from a woman aged 45-59 years with COVID-19, enrolled during active disease. CDR3 sequence: CASYNRATEAFF. CDR3 in DNA: TGTGCCAGCTATAACAGGGCCACTGAAGCTTTCTTT.